One sample yielded the 17 T cell receptor beta chains listed below, sequenced in a study of T cell responses to AZD1222 COVID-19 vaccine. TCRdb keeps only in-frame clones here, not all; method: immunoSEQ multiplex PCR. The sample includes fewer than 100,000 clones, about 90% of them seen just once. Sequencing was performed on peripheral blood, taken 28 days after the second AZD1222 dose. These receptors all come from an adult who received the AZD1222 COVID-19 vaccine.

The DNA of the CDR3 is TGTGCCCATTCTGTAGGACAGGAAACTGGCTACACCTTC. This gives the protein CAHSVGQETGYTF. The chain employs TRBV10-3 and TRBJ1-2, with 7 bases lining up with TRBD1. The CDR3 loop spans 13 amino acids. Germline CDR1 ENHRY, CDR2 SYGVKD. V lost 11 bases and J lost 7; bases outside the gene matches: 13.

The chain uses TRBV5-1 and TRBJ2-3, with D perhaps TRBD1 or TRBD2 (5 bases each). Germline V gene lookup returns CDR1 SGHRS and CDR2 YFSETQ. V gave up 4 bases and J gave up 0 bases, with 15 bases separating them. There are 16 residues in the CDR3. The chain's CDR3 is CASSTGTDLSTDTQYF. The CDR3 DNA follows: TGCGCCAGCAGCACTGGGACGGACCTCAGCACAGATACGCAGTATTTT.

This chain links TRBV5-1 with TRBJ1-1, with D perhaps matching TRBD1 (6 bases). V gave up 4 bases and J gave up 11 bases, with 21 bases separating them. Germline assignment: CDR1 SGHRS and CDR2 YFSETQ. The CDR3 length is 14 residues. The CDR3 sequence: CASSLDRSAQLAFF. The DNA of the CDR3 is TGCGCCAGCAGCCTCGACAGGTCGGCGCAGCTCGCTTTCTTT. Filled out from reference TRBV5-1 and TRBJ1-1, the complete variable domain reads KAGVTQTPRYLIKTRGQQVTLSCSPISGHRSVSWYQQTPGQGLQFLFEYFSETQRNKGNFPGRFSGRQFSNSRSEMNVSTLELGDSALYLCASSLDRSAQLAFFGQGTRLTVV.

The J gene is TRBJ2-1, the V gene TRBV18, with D perhaps TRBD2 (5 bases). From germline, CDR1 is KGHSH and CDR2 LQKENI. This CDR3 has 14 residues. V was shortened by 3 bases and J by 4 bases, with 10 bases between the two germline ends. CDR3 DNA sequence: TGTGCCAGCTCACCTGGAGGAGGTTACAATGAGCAGTTCTTC. It translates to CASSPGGGYNEQFF.

The chain uses TRBV5-6 and TRBJ1-1, with 8 bases fitting TRBD1. V lost 0 bases, J lost 3 bases, and 7 bases stayed unmatched. Germline V gene sequence: CDR1 SGHDT, CDR2 YYEEEE. The CDR3 totals 16 residues. The chain's CDR3 is CASSLGNRGLDTEAFF. The CDR3 bases are TGTGCCAGCAGCTTGGGAAACAGGGGGTTGGACACTGAAGCTTTCTTT.

This chain uses TRBV5-1 with TRBJ2-1; 7 bases fit TRBD2. This CDR3 is 14 amino acids long. Germline CDR1 reads SGHRS; CDR2 reads YFSETQ. V gave up 7 bases and J gave up 0 bases; unmatched junction bases: 4. This CDR3 is CASSSGRSYNEQFF. Here the CDR3 DNA reads TGCGCCAGCTCTAGCGGTCGCTCCTACAATGAGCAGTTCTTC.

The chain combines TRBV7-8 with TRBJ2-7; no clear D. CDR3 length: 14 amino acids. The V gene's germline CDR1 is SGHVS and CDR2 FQNEAQ. Trimming stripped 1 base from V and 9 bases from J, with 16 bases between. The CDR3 DNA reads as TGTGCCAGCAGCTTAGAGGACCGTTCGATCGGGCAGTACTTC. This translates into CASSLEDRSIGQYF. Full variable domain (remainder filled in from reference TRBV7-8 and TRBJ2-7): GAGVSQSPRYKVAKRGQDVALRCDPISGHVSLFWYQQALGQGPEFLTYFQNEAQLDKSGLPSDRFFAERPEGSVSTLKIQRTQQEDSAVYLCASSLEDRSIGQYFGPGTRLTVT.

The chain recombines TRBV3-1 (or the pseudogene TRBV3-2) with TRBJ1-2; a weak D match, TRBD1 (6 bases). The CDR3 consists of 16 residues. Trimming shortened V by 0 bases and J by 8 bases, and 19 bases separated the two germline ends. Per the germline V gene, CDR1 is LGHDT and CDR2 is YNNKEL (reference sequence). Here the CDR3 reads CASSQEYSQGHDGYTF. In DNA, the CDR3 is TGTGCCAGCAGCCAAGAGTATTCACAGGGCCACGACGGCTACACCTTC.

The rearrangement links TRBV19 to TRBJ2-1; 9 nucleotides agree with TRBD2. The CDR3 is 16 amino acids. J gave up 3 bases and V 3 bases, and 6 bases lay outside the gene matches. Germline V gene data show CDR1 as LNHDA and CDR2 as SQIVND (reference sequence). The CDR3 loop reads CASSIETSGYYNEQFF. The CDR3 nucleotides are TGTGCCAGTAGTATCGAAACTAGCGGGTACTACAATGAGCAGTTCTTC.

This chain joins TRBV19 and TRBJ1-2, with 10 bases matching TRBD1. V lost 5 bases, J lost 8 bases, and 8 bases stayed unmatched. Germline values: CDR1 LNHDA, CDR2 SQIVND (reference sequence). This CDR3 contains 14 residues. CDR3 sequence (DNA): TGTGCCAGTAGTTTAGCCCGGGACAGGGGCGGCTACACCTTC. This codes for CASSLARDRGGYTF.

The genes are TRBV28 and TRBJ2-1; a weak D match, TRBD1 (5 bases). CDR1 MDHEN and CDR2 SYDVKM come from the germline V gene. The length of the CDR3 is 15 residues. The ends were cut back, 7 bases at V and 5 bases at J, with 18 bases in the middle. This CDR3 is CASTTVGQGNNEQFF. As DNA, the CDR3 is TGTGCCAGCACCACCGTGGGGCAGGGAAACAATGAGCAGTTCTTC.

J is TRBJ2-7 and V is TRBV11-2; 8 nucleotides agree with TRBD2. This CDR3 is built from 16 residues. The germline gives CDR1 SGHAT, CDR2 FQNNGV. Unmatched junction bases numbered 7, after V lost 0 bases and J lost 3 bases. CDR3 nucleotides: TGTGCCAGCAGCTTAGATAGCGGGACGGAGGTCTACGAGCAGTACTTC. Translated, it gives CASSLDSGTEVYEQYF.

The chain carries TRBV29-1 and TRBJ1-3, with a possible D match to TRBD1 (5 bases). V lost 7 bases and J lost 6, with 16 bases in between. CDR3 length equals 13 residues. CDR1 is SQVTM and CDR2 is ANQGSEA in the germline V gene. As DNA, the CDR3 is TGCAGCGCCAGCGGGGGAGGAGTAAACACCATATATTTT. Its protein is CSASGGGVNTIYF.

The gene calls are TRBV6-5 and TRBJ2-7; D gene ambiguous. Germline lookup yields CDR1 MNHEY and CDR2 SVGAGI. Trimming took off 8 bases at V and 2 bases at J, with 7 bases between the two ends. CDR3 size: 11 residues. The CDR3 spells CASLTPYEQYF. The CDR3 nucleotides read TGTGCCAGCCTTACCCCCTACGAGCAGTACTTC.

The rearrangement joins TRBV6-2 or TRBV6-3 to TRBJ1-1; tentatively, D is TRBD1 (5 bases). The CDR3 is 15 residues long. Germline CDR1 is MNHEY and CDR2 is SVGEGT. The ends were cut back, 0 bases at V and 5 bases at J, with 13 bases in the middle. The CDR3 here is CASSYSGDLWTEAFF. For the CDR3, the DNA is TGTGCCAGCAGTTACTCTGGGGACCTATGGACTGAAGCTTTCTTT.

V is TRBV28 and J is TRBJ1-6; 12 bases are a match to TRBD1. This CDR3 comprises 16 residues. CDR1 and CDR2 (germline): MDHEN, SYDVKM. The V and J ends lost 2 bases and 10 bases, in that order; junction bases with no gene match: 6. DNA for the CDR3: TGTGCCAGCAGTTTACTTGGGACAGGGGGCGGGTCACCCCTCCACTTT. Its protein is CASSLLGTGGGSPLHF.

The DNA for the CDR3 is TGTGCCAGCAGCGTAGGGCCAATATCACAAGAGACCCAGTACTTC. This encodes CASSVGPISQETQYF. V and J are TRBV9 and TRBJ2-5; D remains ambiguous. The germline CDR1 and CDR2 sequences are SGDLS and YYNGEE. Trimming took off 0 bases at V and 2 bases at J, with 11 bases between the two ends. This CDR3 has 15 residues.